This T cell receptor beta chain was recorded in a study of beta chain features in type 1 diabetes. In this sample, this clone turned up a few times. Its antigen is not known. This CDR3 is 14 amino acids long. Trimming cost V 5 bases and J 1 base, with 12 bases left between them. Germline CDR1 is SGHTA and CDR2 is FQGNSA. Points from the study as a whole: Lower insertion and higher deletion counts appeared at VDJ junctions in type 1 diabetes patients. Researchers report that Type 1 diabetes patients had moderately but significantly shorter TCRB CDR3s across all four CD4+ subsets. The naive, central memory and Treg TCRB repertoires looked more alike in patients than they did in healthy donors.

Each sorted fraction was over 95% pure. Sequenced material consisted of expressed TCRB transcripts (all of the isolated RNA was reverse transcribed). The assay was immunoSEQ multiplex PCR, and TCRdb's table has in-frame clones only and misses some. The data hold 620,000 or so clones, with around 15% observed a single time. This TCR came from a man between 18 and 29 years old in good health. The sample was naive CD4+ T cells from blood. The chain links TRBV7-2 to TRBJ2-7; D is unclear. DNA for the CDR3: TGTGCCAGCAGCGACCCCCCGATTTCCTACGAGCAGTACTTC. Residues: CASSDPPISYEQYF.